Each of the 5 T cell receptor beta chains below was sequenced from the same sample in a study of blood T cell repertoires in COVID-19. The method was immunoSEQ multiplex PCR; TCRdb's version includes in-frame clones alone and lacks a portion of them. The table lists under 200,000 clones, 65% to 90% of them singletons. The sample consisted of peripheral blood. These receptors came from a human donor in a cohort sampled during active COVID-19.

The rearrangement uses TRBV28 and TRBJ1-4, with 9 nucleotides matching TRBD1. Germline values: CDR1 MDHEN, CDR2 SYDVKM. V shed 6 bases and J 6 bases; nucleotides not matched to a gene: 5. The CDR3 loop spans 14 amino acids. This CDR3 is CASSTGQGHEKLFF. Here the CDR3 DNA reads TGTGCCAGCAGCACGGGACAGGGTCATGAAAAACTGTTTTTT.

V usage is TRBV7-9 and J usage is TRBJ2-1, with 7 positions matching TRBD2. Trimming took 5 bases from V and 0 from J; bases not matched to a gene: 4. The CDR3 has 15 amino acids. Germline CDR1 SEHNR, CDR2 FQNEAQ (reference sequence). The CDR3 nucleotides read TGTGCCAGCAGCCGAGCGGGGAGCTCCTACAATGAGCAGTTCTTC. It is translated as CASSRAGSSYNEQFF.

As regards this clone: The sample holds other DNA sequences that translate to the same CDR3. The chain joins TRBV19 to TRBJ1-1, with a possible D match to TRBD1 (6 bases). The CDR3 extends over 13 amino acids. V was clipped by 3 bases and J by 4 bases, with 9 bases between them. Germline V gene data show CDR1 as LNHDA and CDR2 as SQIVND (reference sequence). In nucleotides, the CDR3 is TGTGCCAGTAGTATTAGGGGGGGCACTGAAGCTTTCTTT. Protein product: CASSIRGGTEAFF.

The V and J genes are TRBV3-1 (or the pseudogene TRBV3-2) and TRBJ2-5, with TRBD2 identical over 12 bases. V trimming: 1 base; J trimming: 1 base; junction bases outside the gene matches: 4. Germline CDR1 reads LGHDT; CDR2 reads YNNKEL (reference sequence). This CDR3 spans 17 amino acids. CDR3 nucleotides: TGTGCCAGCAGCCAAGGAAGGACTAGCGGGATCCAAGAGACCCAGTACTTC. Translated: CASSQGRTSGIQETQYF.

The J gene is TRBJ2-1, the V gene TRBV18; 8 bases are shared with TRBD2. This CDR3 has 16 amino acids. Germline V gives CDR1 KGHSH, CDR2 LQKENI. V lost 4 bases to trimming and J lost 2 bases; unmatched junction nucleotides: 7. The CDR3 bases are TGTGCCAGCTCACGACTAGCGACACCCCCCTACAATGAGCAGTTCTTC. Its protein is CASSRLATPPYNEQFF.